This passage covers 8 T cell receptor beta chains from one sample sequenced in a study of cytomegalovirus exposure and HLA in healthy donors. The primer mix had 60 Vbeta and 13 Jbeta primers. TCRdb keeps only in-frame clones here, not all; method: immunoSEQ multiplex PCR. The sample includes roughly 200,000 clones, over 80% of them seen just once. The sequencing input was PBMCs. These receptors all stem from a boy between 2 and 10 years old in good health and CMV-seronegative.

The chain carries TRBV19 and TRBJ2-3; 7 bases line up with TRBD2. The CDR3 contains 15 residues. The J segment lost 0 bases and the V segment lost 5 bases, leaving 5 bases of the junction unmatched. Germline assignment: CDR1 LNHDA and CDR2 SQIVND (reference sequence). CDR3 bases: TGTGCCAGTAGTGCCAGCGGGGAGAGCACAGATACGCAGTATTTT. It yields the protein CASSASGESTDTQYF.

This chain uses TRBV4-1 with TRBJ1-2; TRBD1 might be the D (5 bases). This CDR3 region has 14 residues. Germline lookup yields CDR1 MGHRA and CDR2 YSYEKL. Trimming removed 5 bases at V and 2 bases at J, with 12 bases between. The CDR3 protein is CASSTQKGNYGYTF. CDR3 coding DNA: TGCGCCAGCAGCACTCAAAAGGGGAACTATGGCTACACCTTC.

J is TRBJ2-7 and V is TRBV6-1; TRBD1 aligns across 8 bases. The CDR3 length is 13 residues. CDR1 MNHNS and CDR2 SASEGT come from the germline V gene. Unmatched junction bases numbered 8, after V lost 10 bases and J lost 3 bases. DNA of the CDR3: TGTGCCATTTCGGGACAGGCAAACTACGAGCAGTACTTC. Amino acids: CAISGQANYEQYF.

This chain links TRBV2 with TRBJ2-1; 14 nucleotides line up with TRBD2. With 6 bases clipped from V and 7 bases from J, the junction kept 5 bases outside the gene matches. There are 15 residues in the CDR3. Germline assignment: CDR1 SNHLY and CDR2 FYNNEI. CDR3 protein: CASSQTSGRGNEQFF. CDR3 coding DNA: TGTGCCAGCAGCCAGACTAGCGGGAGGGGGAATGAGCAGTTCTTC.

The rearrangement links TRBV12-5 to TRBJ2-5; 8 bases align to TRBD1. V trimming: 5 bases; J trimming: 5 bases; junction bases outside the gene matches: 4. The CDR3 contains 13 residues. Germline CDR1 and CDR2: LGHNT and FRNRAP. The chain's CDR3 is CASGMTGAETQYF. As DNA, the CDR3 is TGTGCTAGTGGTATGACAGGGGCGGAGACCCAGTACTTC.

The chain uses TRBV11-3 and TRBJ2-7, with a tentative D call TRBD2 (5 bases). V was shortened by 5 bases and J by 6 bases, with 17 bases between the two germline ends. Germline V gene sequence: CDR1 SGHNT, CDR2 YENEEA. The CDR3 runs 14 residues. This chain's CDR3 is CASSPRDDPGEQYF. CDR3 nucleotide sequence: TGTGCCAGCAGCCCCCGGGATGACCCCGGCGAGCAGTACTTC.

The CDR3 loop is CASSELAGRYNEQFF. DNA of the CDR3: TGTGCCAGCAGCGAGCTAGCGGGGAGATACAATGAGCAGTTCTTC. V is TRBV6-1 and J is TRBJ2-1; 9 bases fit TRBD2. Germline CDR1 MNHNS, CDR2 SASEGT. The junction had 7 bases not matched to a gene; V was cut back by 6 bases and J by 4 bases. CDR3 size: 15 residues.

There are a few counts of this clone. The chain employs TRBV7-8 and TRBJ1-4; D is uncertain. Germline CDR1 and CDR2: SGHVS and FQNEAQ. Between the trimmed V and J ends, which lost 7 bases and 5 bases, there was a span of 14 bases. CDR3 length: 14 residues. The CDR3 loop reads CASTSTVYNEKLFF. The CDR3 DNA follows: TGTGCCAGCACGTCAACAGTCTACAATGAAAAACTGTTTTTT.